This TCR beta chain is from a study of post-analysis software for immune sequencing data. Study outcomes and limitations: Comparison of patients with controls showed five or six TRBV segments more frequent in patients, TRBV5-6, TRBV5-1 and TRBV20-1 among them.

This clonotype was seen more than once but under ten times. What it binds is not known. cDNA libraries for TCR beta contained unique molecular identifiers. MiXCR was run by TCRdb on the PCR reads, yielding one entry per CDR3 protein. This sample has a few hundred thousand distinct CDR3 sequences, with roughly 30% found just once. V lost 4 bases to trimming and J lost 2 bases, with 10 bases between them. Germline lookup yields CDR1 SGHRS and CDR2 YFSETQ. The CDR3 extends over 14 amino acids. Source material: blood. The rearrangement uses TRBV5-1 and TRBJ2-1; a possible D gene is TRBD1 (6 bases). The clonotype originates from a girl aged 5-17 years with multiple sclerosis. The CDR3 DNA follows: TGCGCCAGCAGCGCGAACAGGGCCTACAATGAGCAGTTCTTC. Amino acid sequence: CASSANRAYNEQFF.